These 8 T cell receptor beta chains originate from one sample sequenced in a study of T cell repertoires in cytomegalovirus infection. TCRdb called the reads again in MiXCR, with one record for every CDR3 protein. Here the sample spans 450,000 to 550,000 distinct CDR3 sequences, 16% being singletons. Source material: CD8+ T cells from PBMCs. The receptor source for this set is a human donor in good health (CMV status not recorded). Some clones in this sample may be carry-over from other donors' samples.

This clonotype was counted at least ten times. The chain has TRBV11-2 and TRBJ2-2; TRBD2 matches at 7 bases. The germline V gene has CDR1 SGHAT and CDR2 FQNNGV. The CDR3 sequence is 15 residues long. V lost 2 bases, J lost 4 bases, and 4 bases stayed unmatched. CDR3 DNA: TGTGCCAGCAGCTTAAGTGCTAGCGGCACCGGGGAGCTGTTTTTT. Amino acid sequence: CASSLSASGTGELFF.

This clonotype occurred many times. The chain couples TRBV7-2 to TRBJ2-7; D tentatively fits TRBD1 or TRBD2 (5 bases each). Germline CDR1 SGHTA, CDR2 FQGNSA. This CDR3 spans 13 amino acids. Trimming took 5 bases from V and 4 from J, leaving 12 bases between them. Written as DNA, the CDR3 is TGTGCCAGCAGCCTTGGGACGAGGTACGAGCAGTACTTC. It yields the protein CASSLGTRYEQYF.

This clonotype was seen a handful of times. The rearrangement uses TRBV28 and TRBJ2-5, with TRBD2 matching 7 bases. There are 15 residues in the CDR3. Trimming took 5 bases from V and 0 from J; bases not matched to a gene: 6. The germline gives CDR1 MDHEN, CDR2 SYDVKM. The chain's CDR3 is CASSGVREDQETQYF. As DNA, the CDR3 is TGTGCCAGCAGTGGGGTCCGGGAGGACCAAGAGACCCAGTACTTC.

There are many counts of this clonotype. V and J are TRBV7-8 and TRBJ2-1, with D possibly TRBD1 on 9 matching bases. The CDR3 extends over 15 amino acids. V shed 10 bases and J shed 2 bases, with 18 bases lying between them. CDR1 and CDR2 from the germline V gene are SGHVS and FQNEAQ. CDR3 sequence reads: CAIPGGTGTYNEQFF. The DNA of the CDR3 is TGTGCCATCCCGGGGGGGACAGGGACCTACAATGAGCAGTTCTTC. Using reference TRBV7-8 and TRBJ2-1 for the parts outside the CDR3, the full variable domain is GAGVSQSPRYKVAKRGQDVALRCDPISGHVSLFWYQQALGQGPEFLTYFQNEAQLDKSGLPSDRFFAERPEGSVSTLKIQRTQQEDSAVYLCAIPGGTGTYNEQFFGPGTRLTVL.

This clonotype was counted ten times or more. The genes are TRBV4-1 and TRBJ1-4; D remains ambiguous. This CDR3 comprises 16 residues. Germline-derived CDR1 and CDR2 are MGHRA and YSYEKL. The V end lost 0 bases, the J end lost 0 bases, and 8 bases lay between the germline ends. DNA for the CDR3: TGCGCCAGCAGCCAAGATTGGGGTTCAACTAATGAAAAACTGTTTTTT. Amino acid sequence: CASSQDWGSTNEKLFF.

This clonotype was counted at least ten times. CDR3 nucleotides: TGTGCCAGCAGCTTAGGCTGGGACAGGGTGTACAATGAGCAGTTCTTC. Protein product: CASSLGWDRVYNEQFF. The chain is built from TRBV11-2 and TRBJ2-1; 9 bases line up with TRBD1. Trimming took 1 base from V and 4 from J; bases not matched to a gene: 5. This CDR3 region has 16 residues. CDR1 is SGHAT and CDR2 is FQNNGV in the germline V gene.

This clonotype was recorded only once. J is TRBJ1-1 and V is TRBV2, with D unclear. This CDR3 spans 16 amino acids. The V gene's germline CDR1 is SNHLY and CDR2 FYNNEI. V lost 0 bases, J lost 0 bases, and 11 bases lay in between. CDR3 coding DNA: TGTGCCAGCAGTGAAGCGCTTGGGCAGGTGAACACTGAAGCTTTCTTT. It encodes CASSEALGQVNTEAFF.

The chain combines TRBV2 with TRBJ1-2; 7 positions match TRBD1. V lost 8 bases to trimming and J lost 4 bases; unmatched junction nucleotides: 10. CDR1 is SNHLY and CDR2 is FYNNEI in the germline V gene. This CDR3 region has 14 residues. The CDR3: CASVGQANIYGYTF. CDR3 DNA: TGTGCCAGCGTCGGACAGGCGAATATCTATGGCTACACCTTC. The whole variable domain, remainder taken from reference TRBV2 and TRBJ1-2, is EPEVTQTPSHQVTQMGQEVILRCVPISNHLYFYWYRQILGQKVEFLVSFYNNEISEKSEIFDDQFSVERPDGSNFTLKIRSTKLEDSAMYFCASVGQANIYGYTFGSGTRLTVV.